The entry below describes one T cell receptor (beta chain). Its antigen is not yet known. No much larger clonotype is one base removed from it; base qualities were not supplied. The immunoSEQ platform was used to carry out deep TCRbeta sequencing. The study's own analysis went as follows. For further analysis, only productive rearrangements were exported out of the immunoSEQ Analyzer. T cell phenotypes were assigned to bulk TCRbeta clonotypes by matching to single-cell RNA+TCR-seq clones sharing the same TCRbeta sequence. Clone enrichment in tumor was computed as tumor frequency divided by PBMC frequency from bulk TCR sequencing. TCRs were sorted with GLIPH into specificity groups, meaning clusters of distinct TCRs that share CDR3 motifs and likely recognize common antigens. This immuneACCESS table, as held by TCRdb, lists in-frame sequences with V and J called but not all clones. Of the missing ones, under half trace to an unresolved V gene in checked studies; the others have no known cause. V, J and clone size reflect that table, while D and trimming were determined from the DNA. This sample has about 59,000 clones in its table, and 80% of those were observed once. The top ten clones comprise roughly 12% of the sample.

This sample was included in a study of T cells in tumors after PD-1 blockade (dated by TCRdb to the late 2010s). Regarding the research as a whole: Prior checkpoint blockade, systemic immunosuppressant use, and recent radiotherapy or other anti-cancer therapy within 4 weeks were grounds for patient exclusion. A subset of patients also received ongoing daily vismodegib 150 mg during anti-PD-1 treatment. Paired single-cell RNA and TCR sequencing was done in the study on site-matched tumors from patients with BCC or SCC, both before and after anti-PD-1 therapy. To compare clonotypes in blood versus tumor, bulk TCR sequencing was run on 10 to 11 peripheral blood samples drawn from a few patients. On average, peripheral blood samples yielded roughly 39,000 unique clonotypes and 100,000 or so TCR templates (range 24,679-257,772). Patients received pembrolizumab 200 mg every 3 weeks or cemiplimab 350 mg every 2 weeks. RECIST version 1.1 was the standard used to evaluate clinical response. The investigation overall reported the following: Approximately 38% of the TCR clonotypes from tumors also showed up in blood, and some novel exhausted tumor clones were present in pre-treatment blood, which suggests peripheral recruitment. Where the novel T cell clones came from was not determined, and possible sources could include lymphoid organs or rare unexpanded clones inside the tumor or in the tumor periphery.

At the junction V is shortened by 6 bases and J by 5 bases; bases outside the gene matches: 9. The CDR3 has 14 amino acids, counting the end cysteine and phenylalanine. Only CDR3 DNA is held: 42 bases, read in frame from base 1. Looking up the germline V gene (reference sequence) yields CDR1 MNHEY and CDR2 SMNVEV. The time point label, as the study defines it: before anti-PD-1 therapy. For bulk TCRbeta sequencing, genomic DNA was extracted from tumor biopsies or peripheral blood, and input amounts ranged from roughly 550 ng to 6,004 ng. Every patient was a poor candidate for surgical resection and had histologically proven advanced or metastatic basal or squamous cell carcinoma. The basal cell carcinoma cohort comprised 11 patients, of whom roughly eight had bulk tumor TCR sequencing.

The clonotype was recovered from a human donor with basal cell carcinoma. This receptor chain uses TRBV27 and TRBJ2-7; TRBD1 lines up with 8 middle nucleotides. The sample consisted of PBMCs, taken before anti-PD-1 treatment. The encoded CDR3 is CASSLGQGGNEQYF. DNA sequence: TGTGCCAGCAGCCTCGGACAGGGTGGCAACGAGCAGTACTTC.